The rows below give T cell receptor beta chains drawn from one sample of a study of cytomegalovirus exposure and HLA in healthy donors. Sequencing was performed with immunoSEQ multiplex PCR; in TCRdb, only in-frame clones are kept and a portion is missing. The data hold 110,000 to 150,000 clones, with over 70% observed a single time. The sample consisted of PBMCs. The source of these receptors is a man under 40 in good health and CMV-seronegative. The CDR3 runs from the conserved cysteine through the conserved F or W. A D gene is named only where the DNA matches it firmly. Clone sizes are given selectively: once, few, many, or a class where the clone is expanded.

v_call	j_call	d_call	clone_size	cdr3_nt	cdr3_aa
TRBV28	TRBJ1-1	NA	NA	TGTGCCAGCGGACTCATGAACACTGAAGCTTTCTTT	CASGLMNTEAFF
TRBV27	TRBJ2-7	TRBD2	NA	TGTGCCAGCAGTCCTAGCGGGAGGGCCTACGAGCAGTACTTC	CASSPSGRAYEQYF
TRBV10-1	TRBJ2-1	TRBD2	NA	TGCGCCAGCAGTGAGGGACTAGCGGCCTACAATGAGCAGTTCTTC	CASSEGLAAYNEQFF
TRBV5-6	TRBJ2-7	TRBD1	NA	TGTGCCAGCAGCTTTCTGACCGGGGACAGTCGCTCCTACGAGCAGTACTTC	CASSFLTGDSRSYEQYF
TRBV6-1	TRBJ1-5	TRBD1	NA	TGTGCCAGCAGGGACAGGGTTCAGCCCCAGCATTTT	CASRDRVQPQHF
TRBV7-9	TRBJ2-5	NA	NA	TGTGCCAGCAGCTTCGAAAGCGAGACCCAGTACTTC	CASSFESETQYF
TRBV6-1	TRBJ2-4	NA	NA	TGTGCCAGCAGTGAAGCGCCGTTGGACTATGTAGCGGCCAAAAACATTCAGTACTTC	CASSEAPLDYVAAKNIQYF
TRBV5-5	TRBJ2-7	TRBD1	NA	TGTGCCAGCAGCTTGCCATTTAGACAGGGGAGGGAGCAGTACTTC	CASSLPFRQGREQYF
TRBV5-8	TRBJ1-5	NA	NA	TGTGCCAGCAGCTTGGGAGGGGGGGCGAATCAGCCCCAGCATTTT	CASSLGGGANQPQHF
TRBV9	TRBJ1-4	NA	NA	TGTGCCAGCACCCGTCGGGGGACGGGGCAAGGGGAAAAACTGTTTTTT	CASTRRGTGQGEKLFF
TRBV19	TRBJ1-3	NA	NA	TGTGCCAGTAGTTTGAGGAGGGCCTCTGGAAACACCATATATTTT	CASSLRRASGNTIYF
TRBV9	TRBJ2-1	NA	NA	TGTGCCAGCAGCGTAGAAGGGGATGAGCAGTTCTTC	CASSVEGDEQFF
TRBV7-3	TRBJ2-1	NA	few	TGTGCCAGCAGCTCCGAGACTGGGTATGATGGGCAGTTCTTC	CASSSETGYDGQFF
TRBV6-5	TRBJ2-5	TRBD2	NA	TGTGCCAGCAGGCTAGCGGGACATGAGACCCAGTACTTC	CASRLAGHETQYF
TRBV6-6	TRBJ2-5	NA	NA	TGTGCCAGCAGTTACAGGGGGAGGGACAGGGAGACCCAGTACTTC	CASSYRGRDRETQYF
TRBV20-1	TRBJ1-2	TRBD1	few	TGCAGCGGGACAGGGGACTATGGCTACACCTTC	CSGTGDYGYTF
TRBV28	TRBJ2-7	TRBD2	NA	TGTGCCAGCGGAGTAGCGGGGGGGCTTAACGAGCAGTACTTC	CASGVAGGLNEQYF
TRBV30	TRBJ2-3	TRBD2	NA	TGTGCCTGGGCTTTAGCGGGGGGTAGCACAGATACGCAGTATTTT	CAWALAGGSTDTQYF
TRBV10-3	TRBJ1-1	NA	once	TGTGCCATCAGTGATACCCTGGGGGACACTCCTAGGGGAGCTTTCTTT	CAISDTLGDTPRGAFF
TRBV28	TRBJ1-1	TRBD1	once	TGTGCCAGCAGTCCGCCGACAGGGATGAACACTGAAGCTTTCTTT	CASSPPTGMNTEAFF
TRBV28	TRBJ1-5	NA	NA	TGTGCCAGCAGCGGTGGGACACTAAATCAGCCCCAGCATTTT	CASSGGTLNQPQHF
TRBV30	TRBJ2-2	NA	few	TGTGCCTGGAGGGACATAGCGGGACAGACCGGGGAGCTATTTTTT	CAWRDIAGQTGELFF
TRBV6-1	TRBJ2-7	NA	NA	TGTGCCAGCAGTGAAGCCTTAGCGGAAGACGAGCAGTACTTC	CASSEALAEDEQYF
TRBV7-2	TRBJ2-7	TRBD2	NA	TGTGCCAGCAGCCGCCCCACTAGCGGGGGGGCGGTCTACGAGCAGTACTTC	CASSRPTSGGAVYEQYF
TRBV15	TRBJ2-5	NA	NA	TGTGCCACCAGCAGAGAAGGCGGTGTGGGGGCAGGGGAGACCCAGTACTTC	CATSREGGVGAGETQYF
TRBV28	TRBJ2-3	NA	few	TGTGCCAGCAGTCGAAGCGGATTACTCACAGATACGCAGTATTTT	CASSRSGLLTDTQYF
TRBV6-4	TRBJ1-2	NA	NA	TGTGCCAGCAGTGAGGGGCAGAACTATGGCTACACCTTC	CASSEGQNYGYTF
TRBV7-9	TRBJ1-5	NA	NA	TGTGCCACCACGCCTTGGGGCAGCAATCAGCCCCAGCATTTT	CATTPWGSNQPQHF
TRBV7-3	TRBJ1-2	TRBD1	NA	TGTGCCAGCAGCGTAGGGGGACAGCCTATTCTCAACTATGGCTACACCTTC	CASSVGGQPILNYGYTF
TRBV6-1	TRBJ2-3	NA	few	TGTGCCAGCAGTGGGGGGCCGACGCGGAGATTGGGTACGCAGTATTTT	CASSGGPTRRLGTQYF
TRBV11-2	TRBJ2-1	TRBD1	few	TGTGCCAGCAGCTTGGACAGGTACAATGAGCAGTTCTTC	CASSLDRYNEQFF
TRBV5-6	TRBJ2-7	TRBD1	NA	TGTGCCAGCATCTCCACGACAGGGGAGTACGAGCAGTACTTC	CASISTTGEYEQYF
TRBV5-1	TRBJ2-2	TRBD2	NA	TGCGCCAGCAGACCCCAGACTAGCGGGACAGCCGGGGAGCTGTTTTTT	CASRPQTSGTAGELFF
TRBV27	TRBJ2-7	TRBD1	NA	TGTGCCAGCAGCCCCGGGACAGGGCGCGACGAGCAGTACTTC	CASSPGTGRDEQYF
TRBV4-1	TRBJ2-3	TRBD2	NA	TGCGCCAGCAGCCAACGGGAGGGGGGAGAAGATACGCAGTATTTT	CASSQREGGEDTQYF
TRBV7-9	TRBJ2-1	TRBD1	NA	TGTGCCAGCAGCAGACGGACAGGGTATGAGCAGTTCTTC	CASSRRTGYEQFF
TRBV9	TRBJ1-5	TRBD1	NA	TGTGCCAGCAGCGTAGTAGGGGACAGGGTAAACAATCAGCCCCAGCATTTT	CASSVVGDRVNNQPQHF
TRBV21-1	TRBJ2-3	NA	NA	TGTGCCAGCAGCCTTCGGACCTACAGGGGGGATAGCACAGATACGCAGTATTTT	CASSLRTYRGDSTDTQYF
TRBV5-1	TRBJ1-4	NA	NA	TGCGCCAGCAGCAGGGACTTGAATGAAAAACTGTTTTTT	CASSRDLNEKLFF
TRBV5-4	TRBJ2-7	NA	NA	TGTGCCAGCAGCGAGATAGGACAGTTCCTCTACGAGCAGTACTTC	CASSEIGQFLYEQYF
TRBV7-9	TRBJ1-2	NA	NA	TGTGCCAGCAGCTCCCTGGGGGGGGATAGAAATGGCTACACCTTC	CASSSLGGDRNGYTF
TRBV7-8	TRBJ2-7	NA	few	TGTGCCAGCAGCTTAGCGCTAGATTCCGGGCAGTACTTC	CASSLALDSGQYF
TRBV11-3	TRBJ2-2	NA	NA	TGTGCCAGCAGCTTAGGCCGTCGGGCGAACACCGGGGAGCTGTTTTTT	CASSLGRRANTGELFF
TRBV28	TRBJ2-2	NA	NA	TGTGCCAGCAGTTCTTACACCGGGGAGCTGTTTTTT	CASSSYTGELFF
TRBV19	TRBJ1-5	TRBD1	NA	TGTGCCAGTAGTACACAGGGGGCTCGTCAGCCCCAGCATTTT	CASSTQGARQPQHF
TRBV28	TRBJ2-7	NA	NA	TGTGCCAGCAGGTCCAACAGGGATGACGAGCAGTACTTC	CASRSNRDDEQYF